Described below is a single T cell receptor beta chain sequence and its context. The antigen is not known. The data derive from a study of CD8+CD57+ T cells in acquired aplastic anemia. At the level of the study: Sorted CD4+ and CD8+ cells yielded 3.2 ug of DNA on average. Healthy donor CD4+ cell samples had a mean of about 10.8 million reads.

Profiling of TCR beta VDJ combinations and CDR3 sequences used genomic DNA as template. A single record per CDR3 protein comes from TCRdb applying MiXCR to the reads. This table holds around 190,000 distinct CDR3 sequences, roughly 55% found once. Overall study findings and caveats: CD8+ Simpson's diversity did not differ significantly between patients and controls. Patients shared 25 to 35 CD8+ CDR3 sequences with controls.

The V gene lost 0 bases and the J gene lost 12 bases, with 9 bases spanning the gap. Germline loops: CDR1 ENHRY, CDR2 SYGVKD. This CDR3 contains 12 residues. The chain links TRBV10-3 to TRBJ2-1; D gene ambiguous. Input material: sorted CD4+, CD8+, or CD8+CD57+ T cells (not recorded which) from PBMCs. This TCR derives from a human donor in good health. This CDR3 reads CAISESGSRQFF. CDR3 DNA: TGTGCCATCAGTGAGTCGGGGTCAAGGCAGTTCTTC.